Detailed here is one T cell receptor beta chain. What it binds is not known. Only in-frame clones appear in the TCRdb table, and some are missing; sequencing was by immunoSEQ multiplex PCR. The sample holds about 130,000 clones, roughly 90% seen once. This record belongs to a study of PD-1 blockade in mismatch repair-deficient tumors. Overall study context: Patients had around 12 mismatch repair-deficient cancer types, all previously treated and progressing. Study outcomes and limitations: After pembrolizumab, tumor-resident clones rose rapidly, then generally contracted before radiologic responses.

All patients were mismatch repair deficient, assessed by either PCR or immunohistochemistry. A few pembrolizumab responders had their TCRs sequenced. Sequences were derived from peripheral blood, sampled approximately 69 weeks after starting pembrolizumab. This TCR was sampled from an adult with mismatch repair-deficient cancer.

The CDR3 bases are TGCGCCAGCAGCCAAGAGGACAGAAAAACAGAGACCCAGTACTTC. Translating it yields CASSQEDRKTETQYF. V and J are TRBV4-3 and TRBJ2-5, with D tentatively TRBD1 (6 bases). Germline CDR1 is LGHNA and CDR2 is YSLEER. With 0 bases removed from V and 4 bases from J, the gap between germline ends came to 12 bases. The CDR3 runs 15 residues.